One sample yielded the 19 T cell receptor beta chains listed below, sequenced in a study of blood T cell repertoires in COVID-19 (dated by TCRdb to the early 2020s). Libraries were built with the immunoSEQ multiplex PCR assay. Here the immuneACCESS table is served through TCRdb, limited to in-frame sequences with V and J called. Missing clones are a known gap in these copies; in checked studies unresolved V genes cover under half, and the rest lacks a known reason. This sample gives roughly 140,000 clones in total; around 83% of them show up just once. The top ten hold over 8% of the sample. Material for sequencing was peripheral blood. These receptors were obtained from a woman aged 45-65 years with acute or convalescent COVID-19.

The rearrangement joins TRBV6-6 to TRBJ1-6; D gene ambiguous. V gave up 7 bases and J gave up 9 bases, with 13 bases separating them. Germline values: CDR1 MNHNY, CDR2 SVGAGI (reference sequence). The CDR3 extends over 13 amino acids. The CDR3 protein is CASTETAGSPLHF. The CDR3 DNA reads as TGTGCCAGCACTGAAACAGCGGGTTCACCCCTCCACTTT.

The CDR3 is CASSFLRAGGLNSNQPQHF. The CDR3 DNA follows: TGTGCCAGCAGTTTCCTGAGGGCAGGGGGCCTTAATAGCAATCAGCCCCAGCATTTT. This chain connects TRBV28 to TRBJ1-5; 8 bases line up with TRBD1. Germline CDR1 and CDR2: MDHEN and SYDVKM. With V trimmed by 3 bases and J by 0 bases, 13 bases remained unmatched. CDR3 length: 19 amino acids.

The chain joins TRBV5-1 to TRBJ1-3, with TRBD1 matching 8 bases. Germline loops: CDR1 SGHRS, CDR2 YFSETQ. V gave up 4 bases and J gave up 4 bases; unmatched junction bases: 7. The CDR3 consists of 15 residues. In DNA, the CDR3 is TGCGCCAGCAGCGTTACCGGGACAGGAGGAAACACCATATATTTT. This encodes CASSVTGTGGNTIYF.

The CDR3 loop is CASSYSRELFF. CDR3 coding DNA: TGTGCCAGCAGTTATAGCCGGGAGCTGTTTTTT. The chain recombines TRBV12-3 or TRBV12-4 with TRBJ2-2; D ambiguous. V was trimmed by 4 bases and J by 9 bases, leaving 6 bases between them. The CDR3 runs 11 residues.

V is TRBV19 and J is TRBJ1-2; 9 bases agree with TRBD1. Germline loops: CDR1 LNHDA, CDR2 SQIVND (reference sequence). V gave up 6 bases and J gave up 4 bases; unmatched junction bases: 15. The CDR3 loop spans 17 amino acids. This CDR3 is CASSLSGTGQNVYGYTF. CDR3 nucleotides: TGTGCCAGTAGCTTGTCTGGGACAGGGCAAAACGTCTATGGCTACACCTTC.

The chain employs TRBV7-8 and TRBJ2-2; 8 bases align to TRBD2. Trimming cost V 0 bases and J 1 base; bases outside gene matches: 1. CDR3 length: 16 residues. Per germline, CDR1 SGHVS and CDR2 FQNEAQ. CDR3 in DNA: TGTGCCAGCAGCTTAGCTAGCGGGGTGAACACCGGGGAGCTGTTTTTT. It specifies CASSLASGVNTGELFF.

The J gene is TRBJ2-5, the V gene TRBV24-1; 11 bases are a match to TRBD2. Per the germline V gene, CDR1 is KGHDR and CDR2 is SFDVKD. CDR3 length equals 16 residues. V trimming: 3 bases; J trimming: 5 bases; junction bases outside the gene matches: 7. The CDR3 reads CATSDNVAGGFETQYF. The CDR3 DNA is TGTGCCACCAGTGATAATGTAGCGGGGGGGTTTGAGACCCAGTACTTC.

The DNA for the CDR3 is TGTGCCAGCAGCCTTAATAGCAATCAGCCCCAGCATTTT. Translation: CASSLNSNQPQHF. This chain uses TRBV7-9 with TRBJ1-5; D is unresolved. The CDR3 is 13 residues long. The germline gives CDR1 SEHNR, CDR2 FQNEAQ (reference sequence). V lost 5 bases, J lost 0 bases, and 5 bases lay in between.

This clone has a handful of counts. This chain uses TRBV5-1 with TRBJ1-2, with TRBD1 matching 7 bases. The CDR3 has 16 amino acids. The V and J ends lost 5 bases and 2 bases, in that order; junction bases with no gene match: 12. Germline CDR1 reads SGHRS; CDR2 reads YFSETQ. The CDR3 sequence: CASSNGAVTGNYGYTF. Here the CDR3 DNA reads TGCGCCAGCAGTAATGGGGCGGTGACAGGGAACTATGGCTACACCTTC.

Comments on this clone: Other nucleotide sequences in the sample specify the same CDR3. The chain carries TRBV2 and TRBJ1-5, with 12 bases identical to TRBD1. J gave up 7 bases and V 6 bases, and 4 bases lay outside the gene matches. From germline, CDR1 is SNHLY and CDR2 FYNNEI. This CDR3 has 14 residues. CDR3 sequence (DNA): TGTGCCAGCAGCGGGACAGGGGGCGACCAGCCCCAGCATTTT. Its translation: CASSGTGGDQPQHF.

The chain joins TRBV2 to TRBJ2-1; 11 bases are a match to TRBD2. After removal of 6 bases from V and 0 bases from J, the junction contained 7 bases not matched to a gene. Germline assignment: CDR1 SNHLY and CDR2 FYNNEI. This CDR3 is built from 17 residues. The CDR3, as DNA: TGTGCCAGCAGAGGACTAGCGGGCCTTAGCTCCTACAATGAGCAGTTCTTC. This encodes CASRGLAGLSSYNEQFF. The complete variable domain, with remaining parts taken from reference TRBV2 and TRBJ2-1, reads EPEVTQTPSHQVTQMGQEVILRCVPISNHLYFYWYRQILGQKVEFLVSFYNNEISEKSEIFDDQFSVERPDGSNFTLKIRSTKLEDSAMYFCASRGLAGLSSYNEQFFGPGTRLTVL.

The chain uses TRBV7-2 and TRBJ2-7; D gene unclear. CDR1 and CDR2 (germline): SGHTA, FQGNSA. The CDR3 spans 14 residues. V was pared by 5 bases and J by 0 bases, with 11 bases between. The CDR3, as DNA: TGTGCCAGCAGCACCTCCACCGGCTCCTACGAGCAGTACTTC. Protein product: CASSTSTGSYEQYF.

The V call is TRBV28, the J call TRBJ2-1, with D possibly TRBD2 on 6 matching bases. The V end lost 2 bases, the J end lost 12 bases, and 14 bases lay between the germline ends. Germline V gene lookup returns CDR1 MDHEN and CDR2 SYDVKM. There are 13 residues in the CDR3. CDR3 loop: CASSLGTPWGQFF. The CDR3 region has the DNA TGTGCCAGCAGTTTAGGGACTCCCTGGGGGCAGTTCTTC.

This chain connects TRBV19 to TRBJ1-2; TRBD1 agrees at 7 bases. The V segment lost 6 bases and the J segment 1 base; nucleotides outside the gene matches: 8. Germline V gives CDR1 LNHDA, CDR2 SQIVND (reference sequence). The CDR3 runs 15 residues. CDR3 in DNA: TGTGCCAGTAGGCCCGGGACAGTAATTAACTATGGCTACACCTTC. As protein: CASRPGTVINYGYTF.

The chain joins TRBV2 to TRBJ2-5; maybe TRBD1 (5 bases). Germline loops: CDR1 SNHLY, CDR2 FYNNEI. The CDR3 covers 16 residues. V gave up 7 bases and J gave up 4 bases, with 22 bases separating them. For the CDR3, the DNA is TGTGCCAGCAACGAGAAGGGGTTCTACTCCTTAGAGACCCAGTACTTC. The encoded protein is CASNEKGFYSLETQYF.

This sequence joins TRBV9 and TRBJ2-5; 7 bases match TRBD2. Germline values: CDR1 SGDLS, CDR2 YYNGEE. The CDR3 contains 15 residues. V lost 4 bases to trimming and J lost 3 bases; unmatched junction nucleotides: 9. CDR3 region: CASSPGRWAEETQYF. The CDR3 nucleotides are TGTGCCAGCAGCCCCGGGAGGTGGGCCGAAGAGACCCAGTACTTC.

The rearrangement uses TRBV19 and TRBJ2-1; 7 bases are shared with TRBD2. Per germline, CDR1 LNHDA and CDR2 SQIVND (reference sequence). The CDR3 contains 14 residues. V trimming: 1 base; J trimming: 9 bases; junction bases outside the gene matches: 6. The CDR3 nucleotides read TGTGCCAGTAGTATAGGGGAGGGGCAGGGTGAGCAGTTCTTC. Translation: CASSIGEGQGEQFF. Together with reference TRBV19 and TRBJ2-1, the CDR3 gives the full variable domain: DGGITQSPKYLFRKEGQNVTLSCEQNLNHDAMYWYRQDPGQGLRLIYYSQIVNDFQKGDIAEGYSVSREKKESFPLTVTSAQKNPTAFYLCASSIGEGQGEQFFGPGTRLTVL.

The rearrangement joins TRBV2 to TRBJ1-5; D possibly corresponds to TRBD1 (5 bases). The CDR3 extends over 15 amino acids. The V end was cut by 4 bases, the J end by 0 bases, with 10 bases between. Germline CDR1 and CDR2: SNHLY and FYNNEI. In nucleotides, the CDR3 is TGTGCCAGCAGTGTATTCAGGGATAGCAATCAGCCCCAGCATTTT. Its protein product is CASSVFRDSNQPQHF.

About this clone itself: Other nucleotide sequences from this sample produce the same CDR3. This chain joins TRBV12-3 or TRBV12-4 and TRBJ2-3, with no clear D. With 5 bases removed from V and 1 base from J, the gap between germline ends came to 4 bases. There are 12 residues in the CDR3. CDR3 residues: CASSPGTDTQYF. In DNA, the CDR3 is TGTGCCAGCAGTCCAGGCACAGATACGCAGTATTTT.